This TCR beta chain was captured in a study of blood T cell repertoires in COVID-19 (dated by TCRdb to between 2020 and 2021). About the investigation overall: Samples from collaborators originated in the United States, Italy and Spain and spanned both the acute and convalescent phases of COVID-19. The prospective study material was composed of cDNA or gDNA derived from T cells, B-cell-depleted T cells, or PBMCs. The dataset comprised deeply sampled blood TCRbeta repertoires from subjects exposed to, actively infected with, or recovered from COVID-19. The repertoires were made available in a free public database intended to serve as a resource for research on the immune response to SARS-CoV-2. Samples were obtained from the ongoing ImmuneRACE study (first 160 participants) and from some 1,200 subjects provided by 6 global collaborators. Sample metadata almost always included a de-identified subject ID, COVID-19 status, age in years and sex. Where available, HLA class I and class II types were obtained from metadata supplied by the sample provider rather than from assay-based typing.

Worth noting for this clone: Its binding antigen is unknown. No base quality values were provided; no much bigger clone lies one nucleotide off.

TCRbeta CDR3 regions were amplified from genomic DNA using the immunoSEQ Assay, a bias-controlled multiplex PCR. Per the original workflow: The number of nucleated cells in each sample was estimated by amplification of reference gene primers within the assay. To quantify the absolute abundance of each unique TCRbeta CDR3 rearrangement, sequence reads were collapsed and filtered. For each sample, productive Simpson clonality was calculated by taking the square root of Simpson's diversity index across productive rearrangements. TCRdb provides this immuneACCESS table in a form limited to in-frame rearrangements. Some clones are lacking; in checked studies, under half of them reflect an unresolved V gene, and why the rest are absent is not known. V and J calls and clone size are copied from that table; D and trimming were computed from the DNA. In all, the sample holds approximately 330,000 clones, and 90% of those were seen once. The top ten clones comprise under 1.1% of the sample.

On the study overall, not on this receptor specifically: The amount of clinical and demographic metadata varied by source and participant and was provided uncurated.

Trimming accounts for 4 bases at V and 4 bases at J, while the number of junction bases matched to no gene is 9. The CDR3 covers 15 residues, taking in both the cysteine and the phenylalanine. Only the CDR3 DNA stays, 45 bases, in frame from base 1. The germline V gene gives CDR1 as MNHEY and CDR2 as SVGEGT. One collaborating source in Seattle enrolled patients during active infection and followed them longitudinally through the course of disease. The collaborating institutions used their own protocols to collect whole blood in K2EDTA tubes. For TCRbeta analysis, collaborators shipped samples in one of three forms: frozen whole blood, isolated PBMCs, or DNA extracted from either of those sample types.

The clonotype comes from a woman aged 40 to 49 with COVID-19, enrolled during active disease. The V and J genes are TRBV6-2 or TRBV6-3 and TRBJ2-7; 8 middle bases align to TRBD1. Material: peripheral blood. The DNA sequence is TGTGCCAGCAGTTCCCCGGACAGGGTTGGTTACGAGCAGTACTTC. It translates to CASSSPDRVGYEQYF.